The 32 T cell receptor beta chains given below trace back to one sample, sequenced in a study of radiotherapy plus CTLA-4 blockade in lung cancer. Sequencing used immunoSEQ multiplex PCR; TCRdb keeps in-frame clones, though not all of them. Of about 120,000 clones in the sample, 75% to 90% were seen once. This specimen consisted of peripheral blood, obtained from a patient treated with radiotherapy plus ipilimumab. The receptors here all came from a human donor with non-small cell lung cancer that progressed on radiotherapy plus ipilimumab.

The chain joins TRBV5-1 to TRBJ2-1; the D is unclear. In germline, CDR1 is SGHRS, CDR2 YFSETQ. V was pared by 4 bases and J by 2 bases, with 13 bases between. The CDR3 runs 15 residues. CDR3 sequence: CASSRDGRTYNEQFF. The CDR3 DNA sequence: TGCGCCAGCAGCCGCGACGGAAGGACCTACAATGAGCAGTTCTTC.

The CDR3 is CASSLRTGNYEQYF. The DNA of the CDR3 is TGCGCCAGCAGCTTGCGGACAGGTAATTACGAGCAGTACTTC. The rearrangement joins TRBV5-1 to TRBJ2-7; 7 nucleotides line up with TRBD1. The CDR3 is made up of 14 amino acids. V was clipped by 1 base and J by 4 bases; unmatched bases: 5. The germline V gene encodes CDR1 SGHRS and CDR2 YFSETQ.

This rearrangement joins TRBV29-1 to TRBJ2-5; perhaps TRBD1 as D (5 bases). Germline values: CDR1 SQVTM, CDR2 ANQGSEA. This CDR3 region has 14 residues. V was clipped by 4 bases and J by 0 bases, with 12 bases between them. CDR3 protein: CSVVDSRHQETQYF. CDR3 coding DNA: TGCAGCGTTGTTGACAGTCGCCACCAAGAGACCCAGTACTTC.

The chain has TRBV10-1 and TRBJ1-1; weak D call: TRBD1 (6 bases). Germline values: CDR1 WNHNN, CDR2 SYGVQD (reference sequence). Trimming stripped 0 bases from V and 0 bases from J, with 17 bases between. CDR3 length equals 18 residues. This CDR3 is CASSESGAAYAMNTEAFF. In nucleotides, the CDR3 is TGCGCCAGCAGTGAGTCGGGGGCCGCCTATGCAATGAACACTGAAGCTTTCTTT.

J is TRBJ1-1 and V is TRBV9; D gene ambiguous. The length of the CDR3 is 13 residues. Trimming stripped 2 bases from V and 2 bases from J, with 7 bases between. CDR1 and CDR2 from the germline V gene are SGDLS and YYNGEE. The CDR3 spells CASSVIGNTEAFF. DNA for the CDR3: TGTGCCAGCAGCGTTATCGGTAACACTGAAGCTTTCTTT. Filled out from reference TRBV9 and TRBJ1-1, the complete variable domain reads DSGVTQTPKHLITATGQRVTLRCSPRSGDLSVYWYQQSLDQGLQFLIQYYNGEERAKGNILERFSAQQFPDLHSELNLSSLELGDSALYFCASSVIGNTEAFFGQGTRLTVV.

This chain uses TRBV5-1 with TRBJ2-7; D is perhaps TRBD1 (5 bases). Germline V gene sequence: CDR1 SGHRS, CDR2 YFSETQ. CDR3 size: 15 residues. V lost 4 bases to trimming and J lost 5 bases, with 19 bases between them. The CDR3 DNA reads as TGCGCCAGCAGCCCGGACCCCCAGGGTAGCCACGAGCAGTACTTC. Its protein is CASSPDPQGSHEQYF.

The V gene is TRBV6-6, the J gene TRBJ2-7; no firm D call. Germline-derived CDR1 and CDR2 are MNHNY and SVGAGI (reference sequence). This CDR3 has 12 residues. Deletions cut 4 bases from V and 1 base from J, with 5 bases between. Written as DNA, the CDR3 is TGTGCCAGCAGTTTACAGTCCTACGAGCAGTACTTC. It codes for CASSLQSYEQYF.

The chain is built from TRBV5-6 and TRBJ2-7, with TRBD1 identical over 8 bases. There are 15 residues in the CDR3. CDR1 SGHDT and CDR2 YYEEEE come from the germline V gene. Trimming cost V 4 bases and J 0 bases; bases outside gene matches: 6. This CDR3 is CASSQGQASSYEQYF. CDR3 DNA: TGTGCCAGCAGCCAGGGACAGGCCTCCTCCTACGAGCAGTACTTC.

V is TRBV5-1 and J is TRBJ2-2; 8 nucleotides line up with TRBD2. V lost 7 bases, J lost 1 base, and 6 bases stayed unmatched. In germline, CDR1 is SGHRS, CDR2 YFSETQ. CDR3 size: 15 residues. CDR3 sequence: CASGSTSGNTGELFF. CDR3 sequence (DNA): TGCGCCAGCGGTTCAACTAGCGGGAACACCGGGGAGCTGTTTTTT.

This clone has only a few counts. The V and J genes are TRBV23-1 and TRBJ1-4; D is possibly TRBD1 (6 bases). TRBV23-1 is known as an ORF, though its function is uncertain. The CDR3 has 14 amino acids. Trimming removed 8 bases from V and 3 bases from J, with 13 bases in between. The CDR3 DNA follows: TGCGCCAGCCCAAGCAGGGGAGCTAATGAAAAACTGTTTTTT. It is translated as CASPSRGANEKLFF.

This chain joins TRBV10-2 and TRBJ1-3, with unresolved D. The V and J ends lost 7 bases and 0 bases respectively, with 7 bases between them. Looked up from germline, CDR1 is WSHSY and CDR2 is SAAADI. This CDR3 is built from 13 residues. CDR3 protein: CASMALSGNTIYF. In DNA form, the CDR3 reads TGCGCCAGCATGGCCCTCTCTGGAAACACCATATATTTT.

The CDR3 region is CASNRQGATGNTIYF. CDR3 in DNA: TGTGCCAGCAACCGACAGGGGGCGACTGGAAACACCATATATTTT. The V gene is TRBV7-9, the J gene TRBJ1-3, with TRBD1 identical over 10 bases. The length of the CDR3 is 15 residues. V lost 7 bases to trimming and J lost 2 bases; unmatched junction nucleotides: 5. Germline V lookup: CDR1 SEHNR, CDR2 FQNEAQ (reference sequence).

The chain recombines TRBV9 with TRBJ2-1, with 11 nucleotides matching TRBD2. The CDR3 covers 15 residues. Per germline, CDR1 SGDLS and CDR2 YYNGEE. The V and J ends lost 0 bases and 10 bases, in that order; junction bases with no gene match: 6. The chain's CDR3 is CASSVGGTSGREQFF. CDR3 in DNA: TGTGCCAGCAGCGTAGGTGGGACTAGCGGTCGGGAGCAGTTCTTC.

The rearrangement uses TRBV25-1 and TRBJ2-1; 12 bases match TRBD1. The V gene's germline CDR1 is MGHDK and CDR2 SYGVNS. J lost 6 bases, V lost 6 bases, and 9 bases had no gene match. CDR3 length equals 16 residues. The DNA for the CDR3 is TGTGCCAGCAGCCGTTCTAGGGGACAGGGGGCCAATGAGCAGTTCTTC. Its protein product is CASSRSRGQGANEQFF.

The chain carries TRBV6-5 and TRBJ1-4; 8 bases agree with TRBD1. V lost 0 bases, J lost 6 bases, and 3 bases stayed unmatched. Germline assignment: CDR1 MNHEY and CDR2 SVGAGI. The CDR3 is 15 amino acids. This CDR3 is CASSYSPGGYEKLFF. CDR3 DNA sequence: TGTGCCAGCAGTTACTCTCCAGGGGGCTATGAAAAACTGTTTTTT.

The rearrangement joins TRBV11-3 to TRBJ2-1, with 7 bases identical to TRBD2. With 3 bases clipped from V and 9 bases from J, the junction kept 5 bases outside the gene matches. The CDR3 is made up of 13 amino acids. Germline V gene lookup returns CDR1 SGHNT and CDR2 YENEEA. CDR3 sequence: CASSLAGVAEQFF. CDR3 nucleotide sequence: TGTGCCAGCAGCTTGGCGGGAGTAGCTGAGCAGTTCTTC.

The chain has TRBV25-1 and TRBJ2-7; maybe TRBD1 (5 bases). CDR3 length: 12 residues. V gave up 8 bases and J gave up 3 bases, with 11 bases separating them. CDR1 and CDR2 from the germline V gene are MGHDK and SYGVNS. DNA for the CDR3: TGTGCCAGCCTTCAAGGGGTCTACGAGCAGTACTTC. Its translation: CASLQGVYEQYF.

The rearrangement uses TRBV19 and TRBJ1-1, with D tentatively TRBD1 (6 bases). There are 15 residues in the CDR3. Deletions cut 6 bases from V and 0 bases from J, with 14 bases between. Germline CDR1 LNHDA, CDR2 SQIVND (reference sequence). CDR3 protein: CASRVWGDMNTEAFF. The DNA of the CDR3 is TGTGCCAGTAGGGTCTGGGGGGACATGAACACTGAAGCTTTCTTT. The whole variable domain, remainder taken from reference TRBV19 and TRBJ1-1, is DGGITQSPKYLFRKEGQNVTLSCEQNLNHDAMYWYRQDPGQGLRLIYYSQIVNDFQKGDIAEGYSVSREKKESFPLTVTSAQKNPTAFYLCASRVWGDMNTEAFFGQGTRLTVV.

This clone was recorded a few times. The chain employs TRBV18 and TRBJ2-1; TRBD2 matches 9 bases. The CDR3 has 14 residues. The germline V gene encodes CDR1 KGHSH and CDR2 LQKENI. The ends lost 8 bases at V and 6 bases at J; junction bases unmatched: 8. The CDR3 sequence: CASEPSGIVNEQFF. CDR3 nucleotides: TGTGCCAGCGAGCCTAGCGGGATCGTCAATGAGCAGTTCTTC. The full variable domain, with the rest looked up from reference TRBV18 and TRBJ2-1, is NAGVMQNPRHLVRRRGQEARLRCSPMKGHSHVYWYRQLPEEGLKFMVYLQKENIIDESGMPKERFSAEFPKEGPSILRIQQVVRGDSAAYFCASEPSGIVNEQFFGPGTRLTVL.

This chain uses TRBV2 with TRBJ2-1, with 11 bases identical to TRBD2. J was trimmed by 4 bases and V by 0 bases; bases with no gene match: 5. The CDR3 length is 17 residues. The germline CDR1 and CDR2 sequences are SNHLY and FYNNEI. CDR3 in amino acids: CASSEALLAGAYNEQFF. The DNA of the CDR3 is TGTGCCAGCAGTGAAGCCCTACTAGCGGGAGCGTACAATGAGCAGTTCTTC.

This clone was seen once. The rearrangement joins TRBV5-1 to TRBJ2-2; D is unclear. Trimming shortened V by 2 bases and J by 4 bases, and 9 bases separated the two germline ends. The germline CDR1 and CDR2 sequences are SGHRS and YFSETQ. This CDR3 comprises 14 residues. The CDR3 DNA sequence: TGCGCCAGCAGCTTTCTCGGATTCACCGGGGAGCTGTTTTTT. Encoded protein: CASSFLGFTGELFF.

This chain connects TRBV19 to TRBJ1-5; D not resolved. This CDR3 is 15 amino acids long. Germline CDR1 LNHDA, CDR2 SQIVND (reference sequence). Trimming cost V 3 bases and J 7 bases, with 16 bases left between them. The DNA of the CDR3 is TGTGCCAGTAGTATTATGCGTGAAACCGGCCAGCCCCAGCATTTT. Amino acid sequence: CASSIMRETGQPQHF. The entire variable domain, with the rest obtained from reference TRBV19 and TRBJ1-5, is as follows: DGGITQSPKYLFRKEGQNVTLSCEQNLNHDAMYWYRQDPGQGLRLIYYSQIVNDFQKGDIAEGYSVSREKKESFPLTVTSAQKNPTAFYLCASSIMRETGQPQHFGDGTRLSIL.

The CDR3: CASKSSSGSGTGELFF. In DNA, the CDR3 is TGTGCCAGCAAGTCTTCTAGCGGGAGCGGTACCGGGGAGCTGTTTTTT. This sequence joins TRBV2 and TRBJ2-2; 10 nucleotides line up with TRBD2. The V gene's germline CDR1 is SNHLY and CDR2 FYNNEI. The CDR3 runs 16 residues. The J segment lost 5 bases and the V segment lost 7 bases, leaving 10 bases of the junction unmatched.

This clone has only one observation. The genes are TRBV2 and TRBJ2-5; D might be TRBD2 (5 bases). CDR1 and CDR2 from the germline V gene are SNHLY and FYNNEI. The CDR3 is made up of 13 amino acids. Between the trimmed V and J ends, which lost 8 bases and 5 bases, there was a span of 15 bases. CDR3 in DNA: TGTGCCAGCCACGGCGAGGGATTGGAGACCCAGTACTTC. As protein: CASHGEGLETQYF.

The CDR3 DNA sequence: TGTGCCAGCAGCCCCCACCCGGACCGGGTATATGGCTACACCTTC. This translates into CASSPHPDRVYGYTF. This chain connects TRBV7-3 to TRBJ1-2; no clear D. Trimming shortened V by 5 bases and J by 5 bases, and 18 bases separated the two germline ends. CDR3 length: 15 residues. Germline V gene sequence: CDR1 SGHTA, CDR2 FQGTGA.

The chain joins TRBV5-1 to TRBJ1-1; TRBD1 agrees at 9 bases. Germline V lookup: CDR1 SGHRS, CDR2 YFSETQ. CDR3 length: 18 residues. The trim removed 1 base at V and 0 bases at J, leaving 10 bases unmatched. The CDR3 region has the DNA TGCGCCAGCAGCTTGAGGTCAGGACAGGGGAATTTGAACACTGAAGCTTTCTTT. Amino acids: CASSLRSGQGNLNTEAFF.

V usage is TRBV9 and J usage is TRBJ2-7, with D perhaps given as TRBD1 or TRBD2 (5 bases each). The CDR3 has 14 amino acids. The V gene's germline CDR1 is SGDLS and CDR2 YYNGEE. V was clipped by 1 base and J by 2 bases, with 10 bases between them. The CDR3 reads CASSVMGVPYEQYF. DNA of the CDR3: TGTGCCAGCAGCGTAATGGGGGTTCCCTACGAGCAGTACTTC.

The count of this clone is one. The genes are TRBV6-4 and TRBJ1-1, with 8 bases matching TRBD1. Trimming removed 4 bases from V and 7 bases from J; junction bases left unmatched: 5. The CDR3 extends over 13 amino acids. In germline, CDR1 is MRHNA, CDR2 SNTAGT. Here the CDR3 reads CASSGEQGGEAFF. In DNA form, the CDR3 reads TGTGCCAGCAGTGGCGAACAGGGGGGTGAAGCTTTCTTT.

This CDR3 reads CASSYGLQETQYF. DNA for the CDR3: TGTGCCAGCAGTTACGGGCTCCAAGAGACCCAGTACTTC. J is TRBJ2-5 and V is TRBV7-2; no clear D gene. V was trimmed by 6 bases and J by 1 base, leaving 9 bases between them. The CDR3 has 13 residues. CDR1 and CDR2 from the germline V gene are SGHTA and FQGNSA. The full variable domain, rest sourced from reference TRBV7-2 and TRBJ2-5, is GAGVSQSPSNKVTEKGKDVELRCDPISGHTALYWYRQSLGQGLEFLIYFQGNSAPDKSGLPSDRFSAERTGGSVSTLTIQRTQQEDSAVYLCASSYGLQETQYFGPGTRLLVL.

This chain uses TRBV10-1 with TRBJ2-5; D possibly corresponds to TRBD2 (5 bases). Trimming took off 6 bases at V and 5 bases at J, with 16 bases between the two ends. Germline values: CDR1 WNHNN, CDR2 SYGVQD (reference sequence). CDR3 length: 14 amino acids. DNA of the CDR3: TGCGCCAGCAGCTCTACTAGTTCCAGGGAGACCCAGTACTTC. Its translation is CASSSTSSRETQYF.

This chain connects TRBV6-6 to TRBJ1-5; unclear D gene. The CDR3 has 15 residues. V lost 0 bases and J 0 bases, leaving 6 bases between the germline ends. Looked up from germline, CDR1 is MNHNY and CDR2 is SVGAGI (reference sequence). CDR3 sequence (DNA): TGTGCCAGCAGTTACTCGGGTAATAGCAATCAGCCCCAGCATTTT. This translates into CASSYSGNSNQPQHF.

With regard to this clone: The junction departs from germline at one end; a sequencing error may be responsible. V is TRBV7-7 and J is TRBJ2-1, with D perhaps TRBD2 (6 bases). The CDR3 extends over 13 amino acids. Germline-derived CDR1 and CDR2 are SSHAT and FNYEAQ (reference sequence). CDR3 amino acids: CASSLRIAAEQFF. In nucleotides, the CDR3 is TGTGCTAGCAGCTTAAGAATAGCGGCCGAGCAGTTCTTC.